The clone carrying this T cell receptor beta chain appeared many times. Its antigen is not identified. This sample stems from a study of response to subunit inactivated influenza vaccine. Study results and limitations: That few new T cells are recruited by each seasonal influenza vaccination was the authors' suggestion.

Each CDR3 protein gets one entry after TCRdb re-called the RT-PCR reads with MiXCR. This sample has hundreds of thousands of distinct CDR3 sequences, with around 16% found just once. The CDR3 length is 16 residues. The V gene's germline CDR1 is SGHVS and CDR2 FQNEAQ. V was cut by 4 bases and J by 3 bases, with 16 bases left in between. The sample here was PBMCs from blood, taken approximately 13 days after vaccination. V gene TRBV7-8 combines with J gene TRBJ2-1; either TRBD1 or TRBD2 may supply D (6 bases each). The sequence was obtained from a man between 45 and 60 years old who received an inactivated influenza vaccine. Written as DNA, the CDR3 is TGTGCCAGCAGCTACGGAGGGGGTGGATACTACAATGAGCAGTTCTTC. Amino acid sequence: CASSYGGGGYYNEQFF.